This T cell receptor (beta chain) was sequenced in a study of cytomegalovirus exposure and HLA in healthy donors. PCR used 60 Vbeta primers and 13 Jbeta primers. Assay used: immunoSEQ multiplex PCR; TCRdb lists only in-frame clones, some missing. This sample has 150,000 to 200,000 clones; around 80% occur once, and the top ten carry around 2.3%. Points on this clone: The antigen remains unidentified.

Study outcomes and limitations: A later analysis reportedly found fewer N-insertions in an Asian-associated ancestry cluster than the roughly 670-donor mean.

Sequenced input: PBMCs. The receptor was isolated from a woman aged 45-59 years in good health and CMV-seronegative.

The CDR3 DNA reads as TGTGCCAGCAGCCCGACACAAAACTCTGGAAACACCATATATTTT. It encodes CASSPTQNSGNTIYF. The rearrangement links TRBV11-2 to TRBJ1-3; D not certain. The germline V gene has CDR1 SGHAT and CDR2 FQNNGV. The V end was cut by 5 bases, the J end by 0 bases, with 11 bases between. This CDR3 has 15 amino acids.